This entry features one T cell receptor (beta chain) sequence. Its antigen remains unknown. The data were obtained in a study of T-cell memory formation after mild COVID-19. Study-wide results and limits: Contracting clones, day 15 to 85, had balanced CD4/CD8, and later expanders favored CD4+. The CD4+ clones that contracted clustered mainly within CM and EM, and the CD8+ clones concentrated in EMRA. There were some responding clones in pre-infection memory, which suggested that cross-reactive memory had joined.

The 5'RACE method, run with constant-segment primers, produced TCR alpha and TCR beta cDNA libraries (carrying sample barcodes and UMIs). TCRdb ran MiXCR on the 5' RACE reads and lists one entry per CDR3 protein. The sample holds about 270,000 distinct CDR3 sequences, approximately 19% seen once. V dropped 3 bases and J dropped 4 bases, with 17 bases sitting between them. CDR1 and CDR2 from the germline V gene are DFQATT and SNEGSKA (reference sequence). The CDR3 covers 15 residues. Sequences were obtained from PBMCs or a T cell subset sorted from them (not recorded which). This sequence originates from a man aged 18 to 30 who had mild COVID-19 (a few samples of this study predate the infection). Cell type and time point are not known. This chain links TRBV20-1 with TRBJ2-3; D not certain. The CDR3, as DNA: TGCAGTGCTAGGGAACCTAATGGCTTACCAGATACGCAGTATTTT. Translated, it gives CSAREPNGLPDTQYF.